This entry lists 11 T cell receptor beta chains sequenced from one sample in a study of graft-versus-host responses after intestinal transplantation. The table came from immunoSEQ multiplex PCR; TCRdb's copy has only in-frame clones and leaves some out. The sample has about 99,000 clones; 90% to 95% are singletons. Their antigens remain unidentified. The starting material was unstimulated CD8+ T cells sorted from spleen or lymph node cells, obtained before intestinal transplant. These receptors all come from a human donor who received an intestinal transplant.

This clone was detected only once. The chain employs TRBV30 and TRBJ1-2, with a possible D match to TRBD1 (5 bases). The CDR3 runs 13 residues. Deletions cut 5 bases from V and 8 bases from J, with 18 bases between. Germline values: CDR1 GTSNPN, CDR2 SVGIG (reference sequence). The CDR3 coding sequence is TGTGCCTGGTCTGGGGGAGCTTATGGAGGCTACACCTTC. It encodes CAWSGGAYGGYTF.

This sequence joins TRBV9 and TRBJ2-3; 9 bases align to TRBD2. Germline V gives CDR1 SGDLS, CDR2 YYNGEE. CDR3 length: 15 residues. J was trimmed by 2 bases and V by 6 bases; bases with no gene match: 7. CDR3 loop: CASNPTSGYTDTQYF. As DNA, the CDR3 is TGTGCCAGCAACCCGACTAGCGGATACACAGATACGCAGTATTTT.

V and J are TRBV7-6 and TRBJ2-3; weak D call: TRBD2 (6 bases). Germline CDR1 SGHVS, CDR2 FNYEAQ. The CDR3 is 16 amino acids. V lost 5 bases, J lost 0 bases, and 15 bases lay in between. The CDR3 reads CASSTRDLPSTDTQYF. CDR3 DNA sequence: TGTGCCAGCAGCACTCGGGACTTACCTAGCACAGATACGCAGTATTTT.

DNA for the CDR3: TGCGCCAGCAACCAACTAGCGGGGGATCTCACCTACGAGCAGTACTTC. It specifies CASNQLAGDLTYEQYF. This chain joins TRBV10-2 and TRBJ2-7; 11 nucleotides line up with TRBD2. Germline V gives CDR1 WSHSY, CDR2 SAAADI. V was pared by 7 bases and J by 2 bases, with 10 bases of the junction left unmatched. CDR3 length equals 16 residues.

The rearrangement links TRBV27 to TRBJ2-5; D possibly corresponds to TRBD2 (5 bases). The CDR3 runs to 13 residues. Germline CDR1 and CDR2: MNHEY and SMNVEV (reference sequence). V lost 2 bases and J 4 bases, leaving 8 bases between the germline ends. The CDR3 reads CASSLLARETQYF. In nucleotides, the CDR3 is TGTGCCAGCAGTTTACTAGCCCGAGAGACCCAGTACTTC.

V and J are TRBV19 and TRBJ1-2; possibly TRBD1 for D (5 bases). CDR1 and CDR2 (germline): LNHDA, SQIVND (reference sequence). The CDR3 contains 16 residues. With 6 bases removed from V and 5 bases from J, the gap between germline ends came to 22 bases. In DNA form, the CDR3 reads TGTGCCAGTAGGCCAAAGGGAGGGGAGGATCGGTATGGCTACACCTTC. This gives the protein CASRPKGGEDRYGYTF.

This chain joins TRBV2 and TRBJ2-1, with D maybe TRBD1 (6 bases). The CDR3 has 16 residues. Trimming left V 5 bases short and J 0 bases short, with 14 bases between. Germline values: CDR1 SNHLY, CDR2 FYNNEI. The DNA of the CDR3 is TGTGCCAGCAGTCCGGGACAAACCAGCTCCTACAATGAGCAGTTCTTC. It specifies CASSPGQTSSYNEQFF.

CDR3 DNA: TGTGCCAGCAGCAGGGGCATTGTGACTGAAGCTTTCTTT. This sequence encodes CASSRGIVTEAFF. J is TRBJ1-1 and V is TRBV6-5, with D tentatively TRBD1 (6 bases). Trimming removed 6 bases from V and 5 bases from J, with 13 bases in between. Germline-derived CDR1 and CDR2 are MNHEY and SVGAGI. This CDR3 comprises 13 residues.

The genes are TRBV9 and TRBJ1-1; no clear D gene. Trimming stripped 2 bases from V and 1 base from J, with 9 bases between. The V gene's germline CDR1 is SGDLS and CDR2 YYNGEE. The CDR3 sequence is 14 residues long. This CDR3 is CASSVGPSNTEAFF. The CDR3 DNA follows: TGTGCCAGCAGCGTTGGACCGTCGAACACTGAAGCTTTCTTT.

The chain combines TRBV9 with TRBJ2-1; no definite D call. CDR1 and CDR2 from the germline V gene are SGDLS and YYNGEE. Trimming pared 3 bases from V and 4 bases from J, leaving 8 bases between. This CDR3 is built from 13 residues. Written as DNA, the CDR3 is TGTGCCAGCAGCGCGACGGAGTACAATGAGCAGTTCTTC. Translated: CASSATEYNEQFF. The whole variable domain, filled in from reference TRBV9 and TRBJ2-1, reads DSGVTQTPKHLITATGQRVTLRCSPRSGDLSVYWYQQSLDQGLQFLIQYYNGEERAKGNILERFSAQQFPDLHSELNLSSLELGDSALYFCASSATEYNEQFFGPGTRLTVL.

The rearrangement links TRBV27 to TRBJ2-3, with 8 nucleotides matching TRBD1. The CDR3 runs to 14 residues. V lost 6 bases, J lost 4 bases, and 6 bases stayed unmatched. CDR1 and CDR2 (germline): MNHEY, SMNVEV (reference sequence). DNA for the CDR3: TGTGCCAGCAGAGGGACAGGTGAACCAGATACGCAGTATTTT. Translated, it gives CASRGTGEPDTQYF.